This TCR beta chain was captured in a study of blood T cell repertoires in COVID-19. For the study at large: Acute-phase and convalescent COVID-19 samples originated in the United States, Italy and Spain. In each case, the material was cDNA or gDNA derived from T cells, B-cell-depleted T cells, or PBMCs.

As originally analysed: Estimated nucleated cell counts came from reference gene primer amplification. TCRdb's table, derived via immunoSEQ multiplex PCR, lists solely in-frame clones and lacks some. That table is the source of V, J and clone size, and D and trimming were worked out from the DNA. The repertoire includes under 200,000 clones, 82% of them detected once, and 15% to 20% sits in the top ten. CDR3 length equals 14 residues. CDR1 is SQVTM and CDR2 is ANQGSEA in the germline V gene. Trimming pared 3 bases from V and 5 bases from J, leaving 16 bases between. Each participant's cohort was designated according to participant-reported clinical history.

The TCR comes from a man aged 55-75 years who had recovered from COVID-19. Sequencing input: PBMCs or T cells enriched from blood (not recorded which). V is TRBV29-1 and J is TRBJ1-1; D not certain. The CDR3 DNA sequence: TGCAGCGTTGACCCTGAAGCCCGGAGGACTGAAGCTTTCTTT. It yields the protein CSVDPEARRTEAFF.